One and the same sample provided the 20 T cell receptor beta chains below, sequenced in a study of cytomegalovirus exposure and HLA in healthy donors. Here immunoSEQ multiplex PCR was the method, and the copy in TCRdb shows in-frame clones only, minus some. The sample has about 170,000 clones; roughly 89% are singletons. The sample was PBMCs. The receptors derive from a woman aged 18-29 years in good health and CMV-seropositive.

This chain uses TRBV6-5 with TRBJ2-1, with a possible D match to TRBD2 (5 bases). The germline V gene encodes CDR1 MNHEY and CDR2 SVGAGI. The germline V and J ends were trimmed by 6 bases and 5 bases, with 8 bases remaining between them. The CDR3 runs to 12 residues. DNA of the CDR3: TGTGCCAGCAGGGACTTTCACAATGAGCAGTTCTTC. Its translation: CASRDFHNEQFF.

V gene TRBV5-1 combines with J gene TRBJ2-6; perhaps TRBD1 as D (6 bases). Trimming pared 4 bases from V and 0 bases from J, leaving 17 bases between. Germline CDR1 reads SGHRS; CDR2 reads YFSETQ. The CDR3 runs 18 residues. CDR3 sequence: CASSLLLTGHSGANVLTF. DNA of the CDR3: TGCGCCAGCAGCCTCCTACTGACAGGACACTCTGGGGCCAACGTCCTGACTTTC.

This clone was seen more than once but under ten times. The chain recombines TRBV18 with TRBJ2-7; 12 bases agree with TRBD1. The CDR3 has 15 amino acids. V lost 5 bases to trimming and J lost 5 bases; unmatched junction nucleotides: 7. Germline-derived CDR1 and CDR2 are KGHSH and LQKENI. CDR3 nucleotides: TGTGCCAGCTCAAGCTCCGGGACAGGGGGCGACGAGCAGTACTTC. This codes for CASSSSGTGGDEQYF.

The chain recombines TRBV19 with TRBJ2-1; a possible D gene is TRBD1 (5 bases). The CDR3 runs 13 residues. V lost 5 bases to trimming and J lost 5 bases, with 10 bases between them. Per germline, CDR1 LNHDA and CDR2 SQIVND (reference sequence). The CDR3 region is CASSAGWNNEQFF. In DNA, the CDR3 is TGTGCCAGTAGTGCAGGGTGGAACAATGAGCAGTTCTTC.

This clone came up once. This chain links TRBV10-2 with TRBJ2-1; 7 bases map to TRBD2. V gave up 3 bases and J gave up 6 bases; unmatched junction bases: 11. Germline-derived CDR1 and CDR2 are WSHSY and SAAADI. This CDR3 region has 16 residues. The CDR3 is CASSDPSGEYPNEQFF. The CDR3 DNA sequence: TGCGCCAGCAGTGATCCCAGCGGGGAGTATCCCAATGAGCAGTTCTTC.

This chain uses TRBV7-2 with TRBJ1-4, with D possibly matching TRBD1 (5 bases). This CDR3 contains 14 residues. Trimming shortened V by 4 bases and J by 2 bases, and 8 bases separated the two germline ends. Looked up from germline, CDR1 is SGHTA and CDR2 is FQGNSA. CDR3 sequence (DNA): TGTGCCAGCAGCTACCGGGGGACTAATGAAAAACTGTTTTTT. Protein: CASSYRGTNEKLFF.

CDR3 DNA: TGTGCCAGCAGTTTTGGACAGGTTTCGTACGAGCAGTACTTC. Protein product: CASSFGQVSYEQYF. This sequence joins TRBV27 and TRBJ2-7; 7 bases are a match to TRBD1. The germline CDR1 and CDR2 sequences are MNHEY and SMNVEV (reference sequence). The ends lost 3 bases at V and 4 bases at J; junction bases unmatched: 6. The CDR3 sequence is 14 residues long.

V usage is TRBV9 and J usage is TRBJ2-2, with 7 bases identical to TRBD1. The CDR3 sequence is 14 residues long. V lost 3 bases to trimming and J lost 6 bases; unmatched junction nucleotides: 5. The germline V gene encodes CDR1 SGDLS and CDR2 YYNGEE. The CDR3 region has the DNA TGTGCCAGCAGCGGCAGGGGGTTCGCCGGGGAGCTGTTTTTT. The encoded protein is CASSGRGFAGELFF.

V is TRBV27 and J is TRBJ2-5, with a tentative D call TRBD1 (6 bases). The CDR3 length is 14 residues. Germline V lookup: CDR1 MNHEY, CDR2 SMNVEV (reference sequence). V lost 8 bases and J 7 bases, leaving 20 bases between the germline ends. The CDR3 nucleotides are TGTGCCAGCGGCTCACAGGGTCCGTTTAGGACCCAGTACTTC. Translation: CASGSQGPFRTQYF.

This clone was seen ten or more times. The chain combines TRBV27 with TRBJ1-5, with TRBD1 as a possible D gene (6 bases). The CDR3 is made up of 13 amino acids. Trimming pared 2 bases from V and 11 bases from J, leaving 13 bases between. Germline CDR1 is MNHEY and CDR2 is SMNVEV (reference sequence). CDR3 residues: CASSLGRGRAQHF. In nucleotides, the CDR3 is TGTGCCAGCAGTTTAGGCAGGGGAAGGGCCCAGCATTTT.

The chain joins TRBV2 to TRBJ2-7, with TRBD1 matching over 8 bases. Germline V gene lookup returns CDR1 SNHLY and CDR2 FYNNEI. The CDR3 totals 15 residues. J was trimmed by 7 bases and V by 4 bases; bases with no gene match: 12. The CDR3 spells CASSGGQGSFSEQYF. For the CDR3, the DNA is TGTGCCAGCAGTGGCGGACAGGGCTCGTTTAGTGAGCAGTACTTC.

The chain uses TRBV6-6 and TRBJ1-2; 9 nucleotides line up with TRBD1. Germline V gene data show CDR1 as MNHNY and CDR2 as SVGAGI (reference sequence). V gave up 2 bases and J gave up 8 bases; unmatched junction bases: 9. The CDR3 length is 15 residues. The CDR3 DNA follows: TGTGCCAGCAGTTACGGGACAGGGTATTCAGGCGGCTACACCTTC. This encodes CASSYGTGYSGGYTF.

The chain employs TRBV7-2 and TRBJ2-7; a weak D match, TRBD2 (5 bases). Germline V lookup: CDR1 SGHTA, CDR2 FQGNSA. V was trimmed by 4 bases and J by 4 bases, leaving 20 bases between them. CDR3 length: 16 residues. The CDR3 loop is CASSYGLYSPSYEQYF. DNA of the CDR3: TGTGCCAGCAGCTATGGACTCTATTCCCCTTCTTACGAGCAGTACTTC.

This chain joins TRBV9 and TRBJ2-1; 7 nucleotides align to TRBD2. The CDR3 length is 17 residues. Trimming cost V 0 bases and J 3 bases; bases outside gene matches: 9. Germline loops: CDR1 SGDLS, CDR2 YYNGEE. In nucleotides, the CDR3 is TGTGCCAGCAGCGTAGGTCCGGCTAGCGGCCACTACAATGAGCAGTTCTTC. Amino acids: CASSVGPASGHYNEQFF.

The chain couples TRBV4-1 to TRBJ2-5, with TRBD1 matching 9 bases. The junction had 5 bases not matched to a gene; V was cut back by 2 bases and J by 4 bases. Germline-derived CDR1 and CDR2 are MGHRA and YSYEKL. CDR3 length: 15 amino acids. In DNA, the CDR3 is TGCGCCAGCAGCCAACTGACAGGGGGACGAGAGACCCAGTACTTC. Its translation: CASSQLTGGRETQYF.

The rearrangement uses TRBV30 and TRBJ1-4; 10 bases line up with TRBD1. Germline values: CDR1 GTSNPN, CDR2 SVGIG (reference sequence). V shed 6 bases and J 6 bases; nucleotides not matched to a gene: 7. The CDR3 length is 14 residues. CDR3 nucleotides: TGTGCCTGCACCTGGGGACAGGGGTATGAAAAACTGTTTTTT. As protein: CACTWGQGYEKLFF.

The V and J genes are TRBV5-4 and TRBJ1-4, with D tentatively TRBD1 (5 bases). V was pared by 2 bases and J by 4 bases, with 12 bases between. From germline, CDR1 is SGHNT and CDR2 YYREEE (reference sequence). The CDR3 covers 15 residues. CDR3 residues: CASSFGAGNNEKLFF. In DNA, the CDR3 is TGTGCCAGCAGCTTTGGGGCTGGAAATAATGAAAAACTGTTTTTT.

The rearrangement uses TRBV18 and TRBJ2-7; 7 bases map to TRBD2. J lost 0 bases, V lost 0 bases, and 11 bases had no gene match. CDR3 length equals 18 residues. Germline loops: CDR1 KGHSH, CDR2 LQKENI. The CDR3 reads CASSPPGGEGRSSYEQYF. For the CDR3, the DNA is TGTGCCAGCTCACCACCGGGGGGGGAAGGGCGGTCCTCCTACGAGCAGTACTTC.

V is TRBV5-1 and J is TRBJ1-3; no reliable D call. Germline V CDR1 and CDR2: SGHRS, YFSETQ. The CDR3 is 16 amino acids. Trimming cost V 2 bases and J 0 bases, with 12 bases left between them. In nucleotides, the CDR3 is TGCGCCAGCAGCTTAGTCGGTCTGCGCTCTGGAAACACCATATATTTT. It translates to CASSLVGLRSGNTIYF.

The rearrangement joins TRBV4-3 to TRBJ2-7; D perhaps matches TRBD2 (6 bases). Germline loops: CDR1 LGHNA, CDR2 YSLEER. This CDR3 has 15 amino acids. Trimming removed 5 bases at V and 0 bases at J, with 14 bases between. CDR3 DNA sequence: TGCGCCAGCAGCGAGCAGCGGGCAAACTCCTACGAGCAGTACTTC. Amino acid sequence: CASSEQRANSYEQYF.